This TCR beta chain came from a study of patients and donors after allogeneic stem cell transplantation. Germline V CDR1 and CDR2: MNHEY, SVGAGI. This CDR3 is built from 15 residues. Unmatched junction bases numbered 4, after V lost 6 bases and J lost 1 base. Using its own MiXCR run on the RT-PCR reads, TCRdb lists one record per CDR3 protein. The sample lists 100,000 to 120,000 distinct CDR3 sequences, approximately 35% occurring once. The sample taken for sequencing was blood, either unsorted or a sorted T cell fraction (not recorded which). The chain recombines TRBV6-5 with TRBJ1-5; 9 bases fit TRBD1. This clonotype was sampled from a human donor who was either an allogeneic HSCT recipient or a stem cell or donor lymphocyte infusion donor (not recorded which). It is not recorded whose cells these are; they may come from a transplant donor. The CDR3 protein is CASRRQGVSNQPQHF. DNA of the CDR3: TGTGCCAGCAGACGACAGGGGGTGAGCAATCAGCCCCAGCATTTT.